The sequence of this T cell receptor (beta chain) was determined in a study of T cells in Graves' hyperthyroidism and ophthalmopathy. About the research overall: Peripheral blood sampling occurred at initial diagnosis, before any treatment. Study conclusions and caveats: Appearing also in blood were most of the thyroid clonotypes expanded above 0.001.

Remarks on this clonotype: Its matching antigen is unknown.

Lactation, pregnancy, other autoimmune disease or uncontrolled infection led to exclusion of patients. Diagnoses were made from clinical symptoms, serum measures (thyroxine and TRAb), thyroid ultrasound and orbital computed tomography. CDR3 length: 15 amino acids. Trimming cost V 3 bases and J 0 bases, with 9 bases left between them. Germline loops: CDR1 WNHNN, CDR2 SYGVQD (reference sequence). Amplification yielded TCR beta CDR3 regions, with RNA transcripts as the source. The HTBI primer set drove a first-round RT-PCR of the TCR CDR3. One entry per CDR3 protein results from TCRdb running MiXCR on the multiplex PCR reads. The sample gives under 650,000 distinct CDR3 sequences, 15% to 20% of which show up once; around 3.9% is in the top ten.

This clonotype was sampled from a woman in her twenties or thirties with Graves' hyperthyroidism. Sequenced sample: blood. The genes are TRBV10-1 and TRBJ1-3; D is ambiguous. The CDR3 DNA reads as TGCGCCAGCAGTGACAAGGGAGTCTCTGGAAACACCATATATTTT. Its protein product is CASSDKGVSGNTIYF.